These 14 T cell receptor beta chains came from one sample sequenced in a study of T-cell memory formation after mild COVID-19. TCRdb used MiXCR to reprocess the 5' RACE reads, holding one entry per CDR3 protein. Of approximately 240,000 distinct CDR3 sequences in the sample, roughly 15% were seen once. Input material: PBMCs or a T cell subset sorted from them (not recorded which). All receptors derive from a man aged 18 to 30 who had mild COVID-19 (a few samples of this study predate the infection). Cell type and time point are not known.

This clonotype has just a few counts. The chain joins TRBV7-9 to TRBJ2-1; D not certain. The CDR3 contains 11 residues. Germline V CDR1 and CDR2: SEHNR, FQNEAQ (reference sequence). Deletions cut 1 base from V and 15 bases from J, with 10 bases between. The DNA of the CDR3 is TGTGCCAGCAGCTTAGAGGGTTCCTGGTTCTTC. This codes for CASSLEGSWFF.

The rearrangement links TRBV5-1 to TRBJ2-2; unclear D gene. Trimming removed 1 base from V and 7 bases from J, with 8 bases in between. This CDR3 is 13 amino acids long. Germline V lookup: CDR1 SGHRS, CDR2 YFSETQ. The CDR3 sequence: CASSLTYDGELFF. The CDR3 DNA follows: TGCGCCAGCAGCTTGACCTACGACGGGGAGCTGTTTTTT.

This clonotype was recorded at least ten times. The J gene is TRBJ1-2, the V gene TRBV25-1; 7 nucleotides line up with TRBD1. V lost 2 bases and J lost 10; bases outside the gene matches: 13. CDR1 and CDR2 from the germline V gene are MGHDK and SYGVNS. CDR3 length: 15 amino acids. Written as DNA, the CDR3 is TGTGCCAGCAGTGAAATGTTTCGACAGGGAAAGGTCTACACCTTC. Protein sequence: CASSEMFRQGKVYTF.

Here the CDR3 reads CASSETTGFKNIQYF. The CDR3 DNA reads TGTGCCAGCAGCGAGACGACAGGTTTCAAAAACATTCAGTACTTC. The chain has TRBV12-3 or TRBV12-4 and TRBJ2-4, with a tentative D call TRBD1 (6 bases). Trimming stripped 6 bases from V and 3 bases from J, with 15 bases between. The CDR3 consists of 15 residues.

This clonotype was picked up a small number of times. The chain couples TRBV29-1 to TRBJ2-5, with unresolved D. The CDR3 extends over 10 amino acids. Trimming left V 5 bases short and J 5 bases short, with 6 bases between. Germline CDR1 and CDR2: SQVTM and ANQGSEA. Here the CDR3 reads CSVQTETQYF. The CDR3 region has the DNA TGCAGCGTTCAAACTGAGACCCAGTACTTC.

This clonotype turned up a few times. CDR3 sequence reads: CASSLVGAGEQYV. In DNA form, the CDR3 reads TGTGCCAGCAGCTTAGTAGGAGCCGGCGAGCAGTACGTC. The chain joins TRBV11-2 to TRBJ2-7; D gene uncertain. Germline V CDR1 and CDR2: SGHAT, FQNNGV. The CDR3 sequence is 13 residues long. Between the trimmed V and J ends, which lost 1 base and 6 bases, there was a span of 10 bases.

The J gene is TRBJ1-1, the V gene TRBV9; perhaps TRBD1 as D (6 bases). V dropped 3 bases and J dropped 0 bases, with 18 bases sitting between them. The CDR3 sequence is 17 residues long. Germline-derived CDR1 and CDR2 are SGDLS and YYNGEE. Written as DNA, the CDR3 is TGTGCCAGCAGCGCCCGCCAGGACAGACTCATGAACACTGAAGCTTTCTTT. Its translation: CASSARQDRLMNTEAFF. The complete variable domain, with remaining parts taken from reference TRBV9 and TRBJ1-1, reads DSGVTQTPKHLITATGQRVTLRCSPRSGDLSVYWYQQSLDQGLQFLIQYYNGEERAKGNILERFSAQQFPDLHSELNLSSLELGDSALYFCASSARQDRLMNTEAFFGQGTRLTVV.

The rearrangement joins TRBV23-1 to TRBJ2-2; 8 nucleotides align to TRBD1. TRBV23-1 is flagged as an ORF with uncertain function. J lost 1 base, V lost 4 bases, and 5 bases had no gene match. The CDR3 sequence is 16 residues long. The CDR3 sequence: CASSPRTGWNTGELFF. In DNA form, the CDR3 reads TGCGCCAGCAGTCCGAGGACAGGGTGGAACACCGGGGAGCTGTTTTTT.

V and J are TRBV18 and TRBJ2-2, with D possibly matching TRBD1 (6 bases). Per germline, CDR1 KGHSH and CDR2 LQKENI. V gave up 2 bases and J gave up 1 base, with 8 bases separating them. CDR3 length equals 15 residues. DNA for the CDR3: TGTGCCAGCTCACCAGCGACAGGGAACACCGGGGAGCTGTTTTTT. Translating gives CASSPATGNTGELFF.

The J gene is TRBJ2-7, the V gene TRBV19; no clear D gene. From germline, CDR1 is LNHDA and CDR2 SQIVND (reference sequence). V shed 2 bases and J shed 3 bases, with 20 bases lying between them. The CDR3 is made up of 17 amino acids. The CDR3 DNA sequence: TGTGCCAGTAGTATAACCCTCGGGCAGGCGACCTTCTACGAGCAGTACTTC. Protein: CASSITLGQATFYEQYF.

This clonotype occurred many times. The J gene is TRBJ2-2, the V gene TRBV5-4; D is perhaps TRBD1 or TRBD2 (5 bases each). V lost 10 bases, J lost 6 bases, and 25 bases lay in between. Germline V gene data show CDR1 as SGHNT and CDR2 as YYREEE (reference sequence). The CDR3 is 16 amino acids. DNA for the CDR3: TGTGCCGTCACCGGGGCCGAACTTTCCTCCCCCGGGGAGCTGTTTTTT. Translating gives CAVTGAELSSPGELFF. Full variable domain (rest looked up from reference TRBV5-4 and TRBJ2-2): ETGVTQSPTHLIKTRGQQVTLRCSSQSGHNTVSWYQQALGQGPQFIFQYYREEENGRGNFPPRFSGLQFPNYSSELNVNALELDDSALYLCAVTGAELSSPGELFFGEGSRLTVL.

This clonotype has a count of ten or more. The rearrangement joins TRBV20-1 to TRBJ2-5; D not resolved. This CDR3 is built from 12 residues. The germline gives CDR1 DFQATT, CDR2 SNEGSKA (reference sequence). V gave up 2 bases and J gave up 5 bases, with 9 bases separating them. CDR3 sequence: CSARTQPETQYF. The CDR3 DNA reads TGCAGTGCTAGAACGCAGCCGGAGACCCAGTACTTC.

J is TRBJ2-6 and V is TRBV11-1, with D possibly called TRBD1 or TRBD2 (6 bases each). CDR1 is SGHAT, CDR2 FQDESV, per germline (reference sequence). The CDR3 consists of 17 residues. V lost 5 bases to trimming and J lost 0 bases, with 14 bases between them. Here the CDR3 DNA reads TGTGCCAGCAGCCCCAAGGAGGGGGTCTCTGGGGCCAACGTCCTGACTTTC. It specifies CASSPKEGVSGANVLTF.

This clonotype was picked up many times. This sequence joins TRBV7-2 and TRBJ2-1; 11 bases map to TRBD2. The germline gives CDR1 SGHTA, CDR2 FQGNSA. V trimming: 5 bases; J trimming: 8 bases; junction bases outside the gene matches: 8. The CDR3 consists of 15 residues. The CDR3 bases are TGTGCCAGCAGCCTTAGCGGGGGGGCCGGGTATGAGCAGTTCTTC. Encoded protein: CASSLSGGAGYEQFF.